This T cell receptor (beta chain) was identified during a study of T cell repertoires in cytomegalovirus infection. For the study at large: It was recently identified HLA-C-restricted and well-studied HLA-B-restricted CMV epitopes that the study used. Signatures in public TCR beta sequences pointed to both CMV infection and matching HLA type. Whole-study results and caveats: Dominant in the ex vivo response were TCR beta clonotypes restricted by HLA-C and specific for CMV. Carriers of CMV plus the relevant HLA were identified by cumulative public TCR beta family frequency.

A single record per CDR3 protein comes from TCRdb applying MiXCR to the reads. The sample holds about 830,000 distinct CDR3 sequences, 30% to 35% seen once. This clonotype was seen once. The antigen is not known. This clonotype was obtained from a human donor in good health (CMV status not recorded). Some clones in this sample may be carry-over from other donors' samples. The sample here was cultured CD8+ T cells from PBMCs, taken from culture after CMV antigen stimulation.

The CDR3, as DNA: TGTGCCAGCAGTACGGGACAGGTCCGCGGGGAGCTGTTTTTT. Translating gives CASSTGQVRGELFF. This chain connects TRBV6-6 to TRBJ2-2, with 8 bases that match TRBD1. CDR1 MNHNY and CDR2 SVGAGI come from the germline V gene (reference sequence). The CDR3 extends over 14 amino acids. The J segment lost 7 bases and the V segment lost 5 bases, leaving 6 bases of the junction unmatched.